A selection of T cell receptor beta chains follows, all from one sample in a study of PD-1 blockade in classical Hodgkin lymphoma. The table came from immunoSEQ multiplex PCR; TCRdb's copy has only in-frame clones and leaves some out. The sample consists of tens of thousands of clones, about nine tenths of them appearing once. Sequencing input: CD4+ T cells from blood. These receptors originate from a human donor with classical Hodgkin lymphoma. CDR3s include the opening cysteine and the closing phenylalanine or tryptophan. Each record gives: CDR3 protein, CDR3 DNA, D gene, J gene, clone size, V gene. D genes are given only for firm matches. Clone sizes are given selectively: once, few, many, or a class where the clone is expanded.

CDR3aa: CASSLKDRTDEQFF; CDR3nt: TGTGCCAGCAGCTTAAAGGACAGGACTGATGAGCAGTTCTTC; d_gene: TRBD1; j_gene: TRBJ2-1; abundance: .; v_gene: TRBV7-3
CDR3aa: CASEGSSYEQYF; CDR3nt: TGTGCCAGCGAGGGTTCCTCCTACGAGCAGTACTTC; d_gene: .; j_gene: TRBJ2-7; abundance: few; v_gene: TRBV28
CDR3aa: CASSLLETQYF; CDR3nt: TGTGCCAGCAGCCTACTAGAGACCCAGTACTTC; d_gene: .; j_gene: TRBJ2-5; abundance: .; v_gene: TRBV6-6
CDR3aa: CASSQEWGLGETQYF; CDR3nt: TGTGCCAGCAGCCAAGAATGGGGCCTAGGAGAGACCCAGTACTTC; d_gene: .; j_gene: TRBJ2-5; abundance: .; v_gene: TRBV4-2
CDR3aa: CASSSRASDYGYTF; CDR3nt: TGTGCCAGCAGCTCCAGGGCCTCTGACTATGGCTACACCTTC; d_gene: .; j_gene: TRBJ1-2; abundance: .; v_gene: TRBV2
CDR3aa: CASSLRQDPGNTIYF; CDR3nt: TGCGCCAGCAGCCTAAGACAGGACCCTGGAAACACCATATATTTT; d_gene: .; j_gene: TRBJ1-3; abundance: once; v_gene: TRBV4-1
CDR3aa: CASSQISETQYF; CDR3nt: TGTGCCAGCAGCCAAATTTCCGAGACCCAGTACTTC; d_gene: .; j_gene: TRBJ2-5; abundance: .; v_gene: TRBV7-7
CDR3aa: CASSLGGVWGTEAFF; CDR3nt: TGTGCCAGCAGCTTAGGAGGGGTATGGGGCACTGAAGCTTTCTTT; d_gene: .; j_gene: TRBJ1-1; abundance: .; v_gene: TRBV7-9
CDR3aa: CASSHSGVPQYF; CDR3nt: TGTGCCAGCAGCCACTCGGGGGTCCCGCAGTATTTT; d_gene: .; j_gene: TRBJ2-3; abundance: few; v_gene: TRBV7-2
CDR3aa: CASSRSSGSGANVLTF; CDR3nt: TGTGCCAGCAGCCGCTCGTCAGGCTCTGGGGCCAACGTCCTGACTTTC; d_gene: .; j_gene: TRBJ2-6; abundance: .; v_gene: TRBV4-2
CDR3aa: CASNPGLASDTQYF; CDR3nt: TGTGCCAGCAACCCTGGACTAGCTTCAGATACGCAGTATTTT; d_gene: TRBD2; j_gene: TRBJ2-3; abundance: .; v_gene: TRBV7-9
CDR3aa: CASSQQSSGVYNEQFF; CDR3nt: TGCGCCAGCAGCCAGCAGTCTAGCGGGGTCTACAATGAGCAGTTCTTC; d_gene: TRBD2; j_gene: TRBJ2-1; abundance: .; v_gene: TRBV4-1
CDR3aa: CASSVEASVGLSAFF; CDR3nt: TGTGCCAGCAGCGTAGAGGCCTCAGTAGGGCTGTCAGCTTTCTTT; d_gene: .; j_gene: TRBJ1-1; abundance: .; v_gene: TRBV9
CDR3aa: CASSALASSNTGELFF; CDR3nt: TGTGCCAGCAGTGCCCTGGCCTCTTCAAACACCGGGGAGCTGTTTTTT; d_gene: .; j_gene: TRBJ2-2; abundance: .; v_gene: TRBV6-4
CDR3aa: CASSIQGPDTQYF; CDR3nt: TGTGCCAGCAGTATACAGGGCCCAGATACGCAGTATTTT; d_gene: .; j_gene: TRBJ2-3; abundance: few; v_gene: TRBV28
CDR3aa: CASSPEGLGGRGDTEAFF; CDR3nt: TGCGCCAGCAGTCCCGAGGGGCTAGGGGGAAGGGGGGACACTGAAGCTTTCTTT; d_gene: .; j_gene: TRBJ1-1; abundance: .; v_gene: TRBV23-1
CDR3aa: CASGLGGPSYNEQFF; CDR3nt: TGTGCTAGTGGTTTGGGCGGGCCATCCTACAATGAGCAGTTCTTC; d_gene: .; j_gene: TRBJ2-1; abundance: .; v_gene: TRBV12-5
CDR3aa: CAWSRRERDTQYF; CDR3nt: TGTGCCTGGAGCAGGCGGGAGCGAGATACGCAGTATTTT; d_gene: TRBD2; j_gene: TRBJ2-3; abundance: .; v_gene: TRBV30
CDR3aa: CATSRDTDTQYF; CDR3nt: TGTGCCACCAGCAGAGATACGGATACGCAGTATTTT; d_gene: .; j_gene: TRBJ2-3; abundance: .; v_gene: TRBV15
CDR3aa: CASSFTEYPETQYF; CDR3nt: TGTGCCAGCAGCTTCACAGAATACCCAGAGACCCAGTACTTC; d_gene: .; j_gene: TRBJ2-5; abundance: .; v_gene: TRBV6-6
CDR3aa: CASSPGDYGYTF; CDR3nt: TGTGCCAGCAGCCCGGGAGACTATGGCTACACCTTC; d_gene: .; j_gene: TRBJ1-2; abundance: few; v_gene: TRBV11-3
CDR3aa: CASSLQGPGANVLTF; CDR3nt: TGTGCCAGCAGCTTGCAGGGCCCTGGGGCCAACGTCCTGACTTTC; d_gene: .; j_gene: TRBJ2-6; abundance: .; v_gene: TRBV7-9
CDR3aa: CASSLAGGGAADTQYF; CDR3nt: TGTGCCAGCAGCTTAGCAGGGGGCGGCGCGGCAGATACGCAGTATTTT; d_gene: TRBD1; j_gene: TRBJ2-3; abundance: .; v_gene: TRBV7-9
CDR3aa: CASSDPATGIQYF; CDR3nt: TGTGCCAGCAGTGACCCTGCCACAGGGATTCAGTACTTC; d_gene: .; j_gene: TRBJ2-5; abundance: .; v_gene: TRBV6-6
CDR3aa: CASSSQGSEKLFF; CDR3nt: TGCGCCAGCAGCTCACAGGGTAGTGAAAAACTGTTTTTT; d_gene: .; j_gene: TRBJ1-4; abundance: .; v_gene: TRBV5-1
CDR3aa: CASSETSGRLNTGELFF; CDR3nt: TGTGCCAGTAGTGAGACTAGCGGGAGGCTGAACACCGGGGAGCTGTTTTTT; d_gene: TRBD2; j_gene: TRBJ2-2; abundance: .; v_gene: TRBV19
CDR3aa: CASSLGTGTNEKLFF; CDR3nt: TGCGCCAGCAGCTTGGGTACAGGGACTAATGAAAAACTGTTTTTT; d_gene: .; j_gene: TRBJ1-4; abundance: .; v_gene: TRBV5-1
CDR3aa: CASRVGTPSNQPQHF; CDR3nt: TGTGCCAGCAGGGTAGGGACACCCAGCAATCAGCCCCAGCATTTT; d_gene: .; j_gene: TRBJ1-5; abundance: .; v_gene: TRBV6-1
CDR3aa: CASSVGVASGRAGDTQYF; CDR3nt: TGTGCCAGCAGCGTAGGGGTCGCTAGCGGGAGGGCAGGAGATACGCAGTATTTT; d_gene: TRBD2; j_gene: TRBJ2-3; abundance: .; v_gene: TRBV9
CDR3aa: CASLVGGGYGYTF; CDR3nt: TGTGCCAGTTTAGTCGGGGGCGGTTATGGCTACACCTTC; d_gene: .; j_gene: TRBJ1-2; abundance: .; v_gene: TRBV19
CDR3aa: CASSEASLAGTYNEQFF; CDR3nt: TGTGCCAGCAGTGAAGCCTCACTAGCGGGTACCTACAATGAGCAGTTCTTC; d_gene: TRBD2; j_gene: TRBJ2-1; abundance: .; v_gene: TRBV6-1
CDR3aa: CASLREHYNEQFF; CDR3nt: TGCGCCAGCCTCAGGGAACACTACAATGAGCAGTTCTTC; d_gene: .; j_gene: TRBJ2-1; abundance: .; v_gene: TRBV10-2
CDR3aa: CSVSKGSIQSRANVLTF; CDR3nt: TGCAGCGTTTCCAAGGGTAGCATACAAAGTCGGGCCAACGTCCTGACTTTC; d_gene: .; j_gene: TRBJ2-6; abundance: .; v_gene: TRBV29-1
CDR3aa: CASSLGRNEKLFF; CDR3nt: TGTGCCAGCAGCTTAGGACGGAATGAAAAACTGTTTTTT; d_gene: .; j_gene: TRBJ1-4; abundance: .; v_gene: TRBV7-3
CDR3aa: CASSATGTRSEPQHF; CDR3nt: TGTGCCAGCAGCGCAACCGGGACACGAAGCGAGCCCCAGCATTTT; d_gene: .; j_gene: TRBJ1-5; abundance: .; v_gene: TRBV7-3
CDR3aa: CATSRDQGEGVIQYF; CDR3nt: TGTGCCACCAGCAGAGATCAGGGAGAAGGAGTCATTCAGTACTTC; d_gene: .; j_gene: TRBJ2-4; abundance: .; v_gene: TRBV15
CDR3aa: CASSPRGGTNEQFF; CDR3nt: TGCGCCAGCAGCCCCCGGGGAGGGACCAATGAGCAGTTCTTC; d_gene: TRBD2; j_gene: TRBJ2-1; abundance: .; v_gene: TRBV5-1
CDR3aa: CASSLEPNQPQHF; CDR3nt: TGTGCCAGCAGCTTGGAACCTAATCAGCCCCAGCATTTT; d_gene: .; j_gene: TRBJ1-5; abundance: few; v_gene: TRBV7-7
CDR3aa: CASGSYGYTF; CDR3nt: TGTGCCAGCGGGAGTTATGGCTACACCTTC; d_gene: .; j_gene: TRBJ1-2; abundance: few; v_gene: TRBV19
CDR3aa: CASSSVRGRVNTDTQYF; CDR3nt: TGTGCCAGCAGTAGCGTCAGGGGGCGGGTCAACACAGATACGCAGTATTTT; d_gene: TRBD1; j_gene: TRBJ2-3; abundance: .; v_gene: TRBV28
CDR3aa: CASSEVAGGRPNEQFF; CDR3nt: TGTGCCAGCTCAGAGGTGGCGGGAGGGCGTCCCAATGAGCAGTTCTTC; d_gene: TRBD2; j_gene: TRBJ2-1; abundance: .; v_gene: TRBV18